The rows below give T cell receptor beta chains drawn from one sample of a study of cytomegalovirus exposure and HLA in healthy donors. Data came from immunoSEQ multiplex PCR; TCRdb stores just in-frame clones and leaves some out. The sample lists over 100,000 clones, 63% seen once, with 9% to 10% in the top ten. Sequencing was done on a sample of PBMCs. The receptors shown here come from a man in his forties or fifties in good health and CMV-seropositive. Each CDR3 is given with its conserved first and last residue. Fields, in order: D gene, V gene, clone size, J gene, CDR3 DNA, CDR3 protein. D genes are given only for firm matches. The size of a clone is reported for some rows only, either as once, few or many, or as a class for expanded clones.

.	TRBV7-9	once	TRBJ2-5	TGTGCCAGCAGCAAGGGGGAGACCCAGTACTTC	CASSKGETQYF
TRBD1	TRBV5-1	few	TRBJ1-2	TGCGCCAGCAGCACGGGACAGCCGTCCTATGGCTACACCTTC	CASSTGQPSYGYTF
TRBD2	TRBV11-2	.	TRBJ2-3	TGTGCCAGCGGGGCGGGAGGGAGCACAGATACGCAGTATTTT	CASGAGGSTDTQYF
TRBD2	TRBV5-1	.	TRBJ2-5	TGCGCCAGCAGCCTTTCGATAGCGGGGGTCCAAGAGACCCAGTACTTC	CASSLSIAGVQETQYF
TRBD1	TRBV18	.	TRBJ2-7	TGTGCCAGCTCACCACCTAGGACAGGGGAGCGGGAGCAGTACTTC	CASSPPRTGEREQYF
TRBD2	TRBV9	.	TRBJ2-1	TGTGCCAGCAGCGCCACTAAACTAGCGGGGCCTTACAATGAGCAGTTCTTC	CASSATKLAGPYNEQFF
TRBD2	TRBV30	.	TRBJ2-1	TGTGCCTGGCGGTCCGGGGGGGTGTGGAATGAGCAGTTCTTC	CAWRSGGVWNEQFF
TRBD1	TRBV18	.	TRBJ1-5	TGTGCCAGCTCACCCACGGGACAGGGTAGCAATCAGCCCCAGCATTTT	CASSPTGQGSNQPQHF
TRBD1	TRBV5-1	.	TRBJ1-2	TGCGCCAGCAGCCCGGGACAGGGGGCTTATGGCTACACCTTC	CASSPGQGAYGYTF
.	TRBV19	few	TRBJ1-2	TGTGCCAGTAGTCAGGGGCCCGGGAATTACTATGGCTACACCTTC	CASSQGPGNYYGYTF
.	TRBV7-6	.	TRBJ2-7	TGTGCCAGCAGCCCGACAGAGCTCTACGAGCAGTACTTC	CASSPTELYEQYF
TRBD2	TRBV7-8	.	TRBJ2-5	TGTGCCAGCAGCACACCGACTAGCGGTATACAAGAGACCCAGTACTTC	CASSTPTSGIQETQYF
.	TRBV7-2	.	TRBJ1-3	TGTGCCAGCAGCTTTACAGGCGGCTCTGGAAACACCATATATTTT	CASSFTGGSGNTIYF
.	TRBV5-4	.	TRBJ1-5	TGTGCCAGCAGCTTGCCAGGGGGCAATCAGCCCCAGCATTTT	CASSLPGGNQPQHF
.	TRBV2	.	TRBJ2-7	TGTGCCAGCAGTGGAAGACTCCGCAACTCCTACGAGCAGTACTTC	CASSGRLRNSYEQYF
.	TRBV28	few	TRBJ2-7	TGTGCCAGCAGACCCCCCCACAGGGTTAGCTCCTACGAGCAGTACTTC	CASRPPHRVSSYEQYF
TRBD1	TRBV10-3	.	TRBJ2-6	TGTGCCAGTACGGGACAGGACATTAGCTCTGGGGCCAACGTCCTGACTTTC	CASTGQDISSGANVLTF
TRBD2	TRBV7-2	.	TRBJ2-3	TGTGCCAGCAGCGACCGGGGGGGGCTAGATACGCAGTATTTT	CASSDRGGLDTQYF
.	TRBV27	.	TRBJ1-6	TGTGCCAGCAGCTTGGGACTTCCGAGCTCCTATAATTCACCCCTCCACTTT	CASSLGLPSSYNSPLHF
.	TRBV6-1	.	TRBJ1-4	TGTGCCAGCAGTGATCAGGAGGGTGGAAAACTGTTTTTT	CASSDQEGGKLFF
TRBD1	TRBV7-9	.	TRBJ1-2	TGTGCCAGCAGCTTCCCCTCCGGGACAGGGTATCCTCACTATGGCTACACCTTC	CASSFPSGTGYPHYGYTF
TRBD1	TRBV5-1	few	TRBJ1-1	TGCGCCAGCAGCCCCGGACAGGGAATTTCGGCTTTCTTT	CASSPGQGISAFF
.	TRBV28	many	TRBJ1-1	TGTGCCAGCCGCGTGAACACTGAAGCTTTCTTT	CASRVNTEAFF
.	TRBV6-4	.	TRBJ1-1	TGTGCCAGGCCGCCGTGGCACAACGGCGAGGACACTGAAGCTTTCTTT	CARPPWHNGEDTEAFF
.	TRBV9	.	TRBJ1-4	TGTGCCAGCAGCGTAGAGCCCATTCCTGATGAAAAACTGTTTTTT	CASSVEPIPDEKLFF
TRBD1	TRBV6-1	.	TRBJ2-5	TGTGCCAGCAGACGGGGACAGAATAAAGAGACCCAGTACTTC	CASRRGQNKETQYF
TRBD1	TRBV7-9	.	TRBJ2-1	TGTGCCAGCGTTTCCGGGACAGGGGGCTACAATGAGCAGTTCTTC	CASVSGTGGYNEQFF
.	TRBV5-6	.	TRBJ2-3	TGTGCCAGCACCTACGAGGGGGTCTTACGCACAGATACGCAGTATTTT	CASTYEGVLRTDTQYF